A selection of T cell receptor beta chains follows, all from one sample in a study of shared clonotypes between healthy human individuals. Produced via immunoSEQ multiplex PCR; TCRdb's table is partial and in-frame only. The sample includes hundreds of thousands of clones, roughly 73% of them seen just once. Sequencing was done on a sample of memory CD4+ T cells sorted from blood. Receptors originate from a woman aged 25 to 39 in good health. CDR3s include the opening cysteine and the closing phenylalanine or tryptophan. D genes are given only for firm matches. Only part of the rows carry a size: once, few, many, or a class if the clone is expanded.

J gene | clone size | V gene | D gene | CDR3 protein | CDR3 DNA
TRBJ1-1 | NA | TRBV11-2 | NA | CASSFGFGIMNTEAFF | TGTGCCAGCAGCTTTGGCTTCGGGATAATGAACACTGAAGCTTTCTTT
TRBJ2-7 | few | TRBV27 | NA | CASSTDQGYEQYF | TGTGCCAGCAGTACCGACCAGGGATACGAGCAGTACTTC
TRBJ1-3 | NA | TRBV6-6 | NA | CASSLVGEAGNTIYF | TGTGCCAGCAGCCTGGTTGGCGAGGCTGGAAACACCATATATTTT
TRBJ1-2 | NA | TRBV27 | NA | CASSFSRGPYGYTF | TGTGCCAGCAGTTTCTCCAGGGGCCCCTATGGCTACACCTTC
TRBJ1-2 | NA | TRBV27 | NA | CASSRGRTQGNYGYTF | TGTGCCAGCAGTCGGGGGAGGACACAAGGAAACTATGGCTACACCTTC
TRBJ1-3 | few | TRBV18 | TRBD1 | CASSLPTGGSGNTIYF | TGTGCCAGCTCACTGCCTACAGGGGGCTCTGGAAACACCATATATTTT
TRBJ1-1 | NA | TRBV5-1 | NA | CASSLEQGNTEAFF | TGCGCCAGCAGCTTGGAACAGGGTAACACTGAAGCTTTCTTT
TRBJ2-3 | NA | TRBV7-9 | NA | CASSLASTDTQYF | TGTGCCAGCAGCTTGGCTAGCACAGATACGCAGTATTTT
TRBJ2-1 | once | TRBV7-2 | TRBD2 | CASSSQAGGRNEQFF | TGTGCCAGCAGCTCGCAAGCGGGAGGGCGAAATGAGCAGTTCTTC
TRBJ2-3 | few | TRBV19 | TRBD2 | CASNSYSSGSADTQYF | TGTGCCAGTAATTCTTACTCTAGCGGGAGTGCAGATACGCAGTATTTT
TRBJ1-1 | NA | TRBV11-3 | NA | CASSGQRNTEAFF | TGTGCCAGCAGCGGACAGAGGAACACTGAAGCTTTCTTT
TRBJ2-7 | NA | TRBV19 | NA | CASSPRAPPHYEQYF | TGTGCCAGTAGTCCCCGGGCTCCCCCCCACTACGAGCAGTACTTC
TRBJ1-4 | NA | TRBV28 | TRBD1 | CVSSAWTGGNEKLFF | TGTGTCAGCAGTGCCTGGACAGGGGGCAATGAAAAACTGTTTTTT
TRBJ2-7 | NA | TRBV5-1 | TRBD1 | CASSGQGGHEQYF | TGCGCCAGCTCTGGACAGGGCGGTCACGAGCAGTACTTC
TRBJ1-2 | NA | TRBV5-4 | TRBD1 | CASSAGTGGRFGGYTF | TGTGCCAGCAGCGCCGGGACAGGGGGCAGGTTTGGTGGCTACACCTTC
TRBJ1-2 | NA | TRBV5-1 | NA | CASSLLTRVYGYTF | TGCGCCAGCAGCTTGTTAACGCGCGTCTATGGCTACACCTTC
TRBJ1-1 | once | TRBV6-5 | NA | CASRRQGNTEAFF | TGTGCCAGCAGGCGTCAGGGTAACACTGAAGCTTTCTTT
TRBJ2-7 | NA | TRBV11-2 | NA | CASSYSTGPIRDF | TGTGCCAGCAGCTACAGTACGGGCCCCATCAGAGACTTC
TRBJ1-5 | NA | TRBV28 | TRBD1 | CASRTGTQPQHF | TGTGCCAGCAGGACAGGGACTCAGCCCCAGCATTTT
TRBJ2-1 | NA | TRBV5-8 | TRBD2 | CASKREVYNEQFF | TGTGCCAGCAAACGGGAGGTTTACAATGAGCAGTTCTTC
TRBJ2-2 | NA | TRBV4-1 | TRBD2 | CASSHPRTSGRSYTGELFF | TGCGCCAGCAGCCATCCTCGGACTAGCGGGAGGAGTTATACCGGGGAGCTGTTTTTT
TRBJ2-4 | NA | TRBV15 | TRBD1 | CATSRELGQGDIQYF | TGTGCCACCAGCAGAGAACTTGGACAGGGGGACATTCAGTACTTC
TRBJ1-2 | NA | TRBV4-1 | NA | CASSPEIDATYGYTF | TGCGCCAGCAGCCCAGAGATAGACGCCACCTATGGCTACACCTTC
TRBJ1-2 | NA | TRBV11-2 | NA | CASSPVQGKGGYTF | TGTGCCAGCAGCCCCGTCCAGGGAAAGGGAGGCTACACCTTC
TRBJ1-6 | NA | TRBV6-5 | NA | CASSLTNDSPLHF | TGTGCCAGCAGTTTGACGAACGATTCACCCCTCCACTTT
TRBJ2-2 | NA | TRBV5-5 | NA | CASTPGAANTGELFF | TGTGCCAGCACCCCCGGGGCCGCGAACACCGGGGAGCTGTTTTTT
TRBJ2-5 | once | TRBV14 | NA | CASSQESAAGSGTQYF | TGTGCCAGCAGCCAAGAGTCGGCCGCCGGATCGGGGACCCAGTACTTC
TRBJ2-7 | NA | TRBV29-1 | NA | CSVVLSTKAYEQYF | TGCAGCGTCGTACTGAGCACAAAAGCCTACGAGCAGTACTTC